This T cell receptor (beta chain) comes out of a study of T cells after yellow fever vaccination. TCRdb ran MiXCR on the 5' RACE reads and lists one entry per CDR3 protein. The profile shows 300,000 to 450,000 distinct CDR3 sequences, about 6.2% of them singletons. This clonotype was recorded a few times. Per the germline V gene, CDR1 is SGHRS and CDR2 is YFSETQ. CDR3 length: 16 residues. This sequence was found in a man in his thirties or forties who received the YFV17D yellow fever vaccine. This rearrangement joins TRBV5-1 to TRBJ2-5; TRBD1 is a possible D gene (6 bases). The material sequenced was PBMCs, taken 5 days after the yellow fever booster vaccination. The CDR3 here is CATQMVQGHNQETQYF. The DNA of the CDR3 is TGCGCAACGCAGATGGTGCAGGGGCATAACCAAGAGACCCAGTACTTC.